This T cell receptor beta chain originates from a study of CD8 T cells in Susac syndrome. CDR1 is SGHNT and CDR2 is YYREEE in the germline V gene (reference sequence). CDR3 length: 18 residues. The V gene end was trimmed by 0 bases and the J gene end by 0 bases; junction bases not matched to a gene: 6. TCR beta sequencing covered blood CD8+ and CD4+ T cells. Purification of the CD8+ and CD4+ T cells relied on negative isolation, and TEMRA cells underwent FACS enrichment. RNA, at roughly 0.5 to 1 ug, was reverse transcribed with random hexamers. MiXCR, run by TCRdb on the immunoSEQ multiplex PCR reads, gives a single entry per CDR3 protein. The profile shows roughly 180,000 distinct CDR3 sequences, around 93% of them singletons.

Sequencing was done on a sample of CD4+ T cells from PBMCs. The receptor comes from a human donor with multiple sclerosis. The chain carries TRBV5-4 and TRBJ2-6; 7 nucleotides match TRBD2. The CDR3 DNA is TGTGCCAGCAGCTTGGCGGGCAGGACTAGCTCTGGGGCCAACGTCCTGACTTTC. The encoded protein is CASSLAGRTSSGANVLTF.